One sample yielded the 32 T cell receptor beta chains listed below, sequenced in a study of blood T cells in healthy people across ages. The authors ran a second PCR of about 6 to 11 cycles using a sample-barcoded 5' primer and a J-beta primer mix. Each CDR3 protein is one row after TCRdb ran MiXCR on the 5' RACE reads. The table has about 830,000 distinct CDR3 sequences, 62% seen once. The sample consisted of blood. The origin of the receptors is a man aged 25-45 years in good health.

The rearrangement links TRBV5-1 to TRBJ2-7, with D perhaps matching TRBD2 (6 bases). The assigned J gene may be wrong: the sequence end matches TRBJ2-1 better. CDR3 size: 14 residues. The germline V gene has CDR1 SGHRS and CDR2 YFSETQ. This CDR3 reads CASSFTPGDNEQFF. For the CDR3, the DNA is TGCGCCAGCAGCTTTACCCCGGGGGACAATGAGCAGTTCTTC.

The sample holds a few counts of this clonotype. The chain links TRBV13 to TRBJ2-7; 8 bases line up with TRBD2. V lost 10 bases and J lost 5; bases outside the gene matches: 13. The germline V gene has CDR1 PRHDT and CDR2 FYEKMQ (reference sequence). The CDR3 spans 14 residues. This chain's CDR3 is CAIRTSGERDEQYF. The CDR3 nucleotides are TGTGCCATAAGAACTAGCGGAGAGAGGGACGAGCAGTACTTC. The full variable domain, rest sourced from reference TRBV13 and TRBJ2-7, is AAGVIQSPRHLIKEKRETATLKCYPIPRHDTVYWYQQGPGQDPQFLISFYEKMQSDKGSIPDRFSAQQFSDYHSELNMSSLELGDSALYFCAIRTSGERDEQYFGPGTRLTVT.

A single count supports this clonotype. J is TRBJ2-1 and V is TRBV28; a weak D match, TRBD2 (5 bases). Trimming removed 5 bases at V and 0 bases at J, with 14 bases between. The CDR3 spans 16 residues. Germline loops: CDR1 MDHEN, CDR2 SYDVKM. The chain's CDR3 is CASSPAGRASYNEQFF. DNA of the CDR3: TGTGCCAGCAGTCCAGCCGGGCGGGCCTCCTACAATGAGCAGTTCTTC. Drawing the rest from reference TRBV28 and TRBJ2-1, the complete variable domain is DVKVTQSSRYLVKRTGEKVFLECVQDMDHENMFWYRQDPGLGLRLIYFSYDVKMKEKGDIPEGYSVSREKKERFSLILESASTNQTSMYLCASSPAGRASYNEQFFGPGTRLTVL.

The V gene is TRBV20-1, the J gene TRBJ1-6; D unresolved. The CDR3 loop spans 16 amino acids. Germline CDR1 and CDR2: DFQATT and SNEGSKA (reference sequence). The V end lost 3 bases, the J end lost 6 bases, and 18 bases lay between the germline ends. Here the CDR3 DNA reads TGCAGTGCTAGGGGGAATACCTATATGGGTAATTCACCCCTCCACTTT. Its protein product is CSARGNTYMGNSPLHF.

The chain couples TRBV20-1 to TRBJ2-4; D remains ambiguous. Deletions cut 0 bases from V and 1 base from J, with 4 bases between. The CDR3 length is 13 residues. CDR1 and CDR2 from the germline V gene are DFQATT and SNEGSKA (reference sequence). The CDR3 nucleotides read TGCAGTGCTAGAGATTCGGCCAAAAACATTCAGTACTTC. Translated: CSARDSAKNIQYF.

The gene calls are TRBV20-1 and TRBJ2-7; weak D call: TRBD2 (6 bases). This CDR3 spans 16 amino acids. The V gene lost 0 bases and the J gene lost 2 bases, with 17 bases spanning the gap. In germline, CDR1 is DFQATT, CDR2 SNEGSKA (reference sequence). The CDR3 nucleotides are TGCAGTGCTAGAGATCCGAGCGCAGGCGGGACCTACGAGCAGTACTTC. Translating gives CSARDPSAGGTYEQYF.

The chain carries TRBV4-1 and TRBJ2-4; perhaps TRBD1 as D (6 bases). The DNA end lines up better with TRBJ2-5; the J call may be wrong. This CDR3 contains 16 residues. CDR1 MGHRA and CDR2 YSYEKL come from the germline V gene. CDR3 nucleotide sequence: TGCGCCAGCAGCCACAGAACGGTTGGGGGCGAGGAGACCCAGTACTTC. Residues: CASSHRTVGGEETQYF.

V and J are TRBV7-9 and TRBJ2-5; D gene ambiguous. The end of the DNA aligns better with TRBJ2-7, so the J call may be wrong. Germline values: CDR1 SEHNR, CDR2 FQNEAQ (reference sequence). This CDR3 has 13 amino acids. The DNA of the CDR3 is TGTGCCAGCAGCTTAGTCGGTATTTACGAGCAGTACTTC. Its translation: CASSLVGIYEQYF.

This chain joins TRBV28 and TRBJ2-7; possible D gene TRBD2, 5 bases. The J call may be incorrect, as the DNA end agrees better with TRBJ2-5. The CDR3 sequence is 13 residues long. Germline V lookup: CDR1 MDHEN, CDR2 SYDVKM. The CDR3 protein is CASLASVSETQYF. The CDR3 coding sequence is TGTGCCAGTCTAGCCTCGGTATCAGAGACCCAGTACTTC.

There are a few counts of this clonotype. The genes are TRBV4-2 and TRBJ1-2; D uncertain. Trimming took off 0 bases at V and 4 bases at J, with 18 bases between the two ends. The CDR3 loop spans 17 amino acids. Looked up from germline, CDR1 is LGHNA and CDR2 is YNFKEQ. The CDR3 sequence is CASSQDQTARTPYGYTF. The CDR3 nucleotides read TGTGCCAGCAGCCAAGATCAAACGGCCAGGACCCCCTATGGCTACACCTTC.

This chain joins TRBV5-5 and TRBJ2-1; D perhaps matches TRBD2 (7 bases). Germline V gene sequence: CDR1 SGHKS, CDR2 YYEKEE (reference sequence). This CDR3 region has 17 residues. Trimming removed 2 bases at V and 6 bases at J, with 21 bases between. The CDR3 coding sequence is TGTGCCAGCAGCTTTTCGGTAAGAACAGGGAGGGTCAATGAGCAGTTCTTC. This sequence encodes CASSFSVRTGRVNEQFF.

This sequence joins TRBV12-3 or TRBV12-4 and TRBJ2-1; 14 bases are a match to TRBD2. The V and J ends lost 6 bases and 7 bases, in that order; junction bases with no gene match: 11. The CDR3 runs 17 residues. CDR3 in amino acids: CASRLGLAGGSGNEQFF. DNA for the CDR3: TGTGCCAGCAGGCTAGGACTAGCGGGGGGTTCTGGGAATGAGCAGTTCTTC.

A word on this clonotype: A junction end diverges from the germline sequence, so it may reflect a read error. The chain employs TRBV30 and TRBJ2-1; 15 bases fit TRBD2. CDR3 length: 16 residues. CDR1 is GTSNPN, CDR2 SVGIG, per germline (reference sequence). The CDR3 DNA reads TGTGCCTGGAGCATTGGGACTAGCGGGGGGAACAGGGAGCGGTTCTTC. Its translation: CAWSIGTSGGNRERFF.

The rearrangement uses TRBV4-3 and TRBJ1-4; 11 nucleotides align to TRBD1. After removal of 1 base from V and 3 bases from J, the junction contained 4 bases not matched to a gene. CDR1 is LGHNA and CDR2 is YSLEER in the germline V gene. The CDR3 contains 17 residues. As DNA, the CDR3 is TGCGCCAGCAGCCAAGGGACAGGGGGCTTTTCTAATGAAAAACTGTTTTTT. Translated, it gives CASSQGTGGFSNEKLFF.

The rearrangement joins TRBV20-1 to TRBJ2-1, with TRBD2 matching 7 bases. The V segment lost 6 bases and the J segment 0 bases; nucleotides outside the gene matches: 5. The germline gives CDR1 DFQATT, CDR2 SNEGSKA (reference sequence). The CDR3 length is 14 residues. This chain's CDR3 is CSAPPGGSYNEQFF. The CDR3 DNA sequence: TGCAGTGCCCCCCCGGGGGGCTCCTACAATGAGCAGTTCTTC.

This chain connects TRBV6-2 or TRBV6-3 to TRBJ1-2; no firm D call. This CDR3 comprises 12 residues. Per germline, CDR1 MNHEY and CDR2 SVGEGT. V lost 7 bases, J lost 2 bases, and 8 bases lay in between. The CDR3 reads CASNQVNYGYTF. The CDR3 DNA follows: TGTGCCAGCAACCAAGTCAACTATGGCTACACCTTC.

As regards this clonotype: A much larger clone lies a single base off, so this may be a read error. J is TRBJ2-4 and V is TRBV6-5; tentatively, D is TRBD2 (5 bases). The J call may be wrong; the DNA end is better matched by TRBJ2-7. Germline assignment: CDR1 MNHEY and CDR2 SVGAGI. The CDR3 covers 11 residues. In DNA, the CDR3 is TGTGCCAGCAGTTGGGAGTACGAGCAGTACTTC. Translation gives CASSWEYEQYF.

The chain employs TRBV20-1 and TRBJ1-2, with 8 bases aligning to TRBD1. The CDR3 length is 13 residues. The germline V gene encodes CDR1 DFQATT and CDR2 SNEGSKA (reference sequence). V lost 6 bases, J lost 7 bases, and 10 bases stayed unmatched. CDR3 DNA: TGCAGTGCAACCTGGGACAGGCGCTTTGGCTACACCTTC. Translation: CSATWDRRFGYTF.

The chain links TRBV29-1 to TRBJ2-1; D is unresolved. The CDR3 has 12 amino acids. V lost 7 bases to trimming and J lost 1 base, with 8 bases between them. In germline, CDR1 is SQVTM, CDR2 ANQGSEA. CDR3 in DNA: TGCAGCGCGGCGTCTTCCTACAATGAGCAGTTCTTC. Translation gives CSAASSYNEQFF.

Turning to this clonotype: A read error may produce the germline difference seen at one junction end. This rearrangement joins TRBV7-2 to TRBJ2-1; D gene uncertain. The CDR3 totals 13 residues. Germline assignment: CDR1 SGHTA and CDR2 FQGNSA. CDR3 sequence reads: CASSPGLQYELGF. DNA of the CDR3: TGTGCCAGCAGCCCGGGCCTCCAATACGAGCTAGGGTTC.

This clonotype was observed many times. This chain connects TRBV18 to TRBJ2-5; TRBD1 might be the D (6 bases). Germline V gives CDR1 KGHSH, CDR2 LQKENI. V dropped 2 bases and J dropped 5 bases, with 9 bases sitting between them. The CDR3 is made up of 13 amino acids. As DNA, the CDR3 is TGTGCCAGCTCACCAGGGGGCGGTGAGACCCAGTACTTC. It specifies CASSPGGGETQYF.

The chain employs TRBV9 and TRBJ2-6; no clear D. Trimming left V 0 bases short and J 0 bases short, with 16 bases between. The CDR3 extends over 19 amino acids. Germline V gene data show CDR1 as SGDLS and CDR2 as YYNGEE. The CDR3 sequence is CASSVASAPQSSGANVLTF. The CDR3 DNA follows: TGTGCCAGCAGCGTAGCCTCTGCACCTCAGTCCTCTGGGGCCAACGTCCTGACTTTC.

The CDR3 protein is CSARRDSEAFF. The CDR3 nucleotides are TGCAGTGCCCGCCGGGACAGCGAAGCTTTCTTT. This chain uses TRBV20-1 with TRBJ1-1; TRBD1 agrees at 7 bases. The V and J ends lost 6 bases and 8 bases, in that order; junction bases with no gene match: 6. The CDR3 is 11 amino acids. Germline assignment: CDR1 DFQATT and CDR2 SNEGSKA (reference sequence).

To note about this clonotype: Mismatch with germline at one junction end may stem from a read error. This chain joins TRBV10-3 and TRBJ2-6, with TRBD1 matching over 7 bases. CDR3 length: 15 residues. Germline V lookup: CDR1 ENHRY, CDR2 SYGVKD. CDR3 residues: CAITGGYSGANVPTF. In DNA, the CDR3 is TGTGCCATCACAGGGGGATACTCTGGGGCCAACGTCCCGACTTTC.

The J gene is TRBJ2-4, the V gene TRBV3-1, with 8 bases aligning to TRBD1. The CDR3 sequence is 15 residues long. With 4 bases clipped from V and 13 bases from J, the junction kept 15 bases outside the gene matches. Germline V gene lookup returns CDR1 LGHDT and CDR2 YNNKEL (reference sequence). CDR3 region: CASSRGTGSMNEQYF. The DNA of the CDR3 is TGTGCCAGCAGCCGGGGGACAGGCAGTATGAATGAGCAGTACTTC. The full variable domain, rest sourced from reference TRBV3-1 and TRBJ2-4, is DTAVSQTPKYLVTQMGNDKSIKCEQNLGHDTMYWYKQDSKKFLKIMFSYNNKELIINETVPNRFSPKSPDKAHLNLHINSLELGDSAVYFCASSRGTGSMNEQYFGAGTRLSVL.

CDR3 protein: CASSLGGTENGYTF. CDR3 nucleotide sequence: TGCGCCAGCAGCTTGGGCGGGACGGAGAATGGCTACACCTTC. V is TRBV5-1 and J is TRBJ1-2, with a possible D match to TRBD1 (5 bases). Trimming stripped 0 bases from V and 6 bases from J, with 12 bases between. The CDR3 totals 14 residues. Germline CDR1 is SGHRS and CDR2 is YFSETQ.

This clonotype has more than one count but fewer than ten. The V gene is TRBV28, the J gene TRBJ2-7; possibly TRBD2 for D (5 bases). The last part of the DNA fits TRBJ2-5 better; the J call may be wrong. This CDR3 has 12 residues. CDR1 MDHEN and CDR2 SYDVKM come from the germline V gene. CDR3 residues: CASRDSGETQYF. CDR3 coding DNA: TGTGCCAGTCGGGATTCTGGAGAGACCCAGTACTTC.

The V gene is TRBV5-1, the J gene TRBJ2-2; TRBD2 matches 7 bases. The V and J ends lost 0 bases and 0 bases, in that order; junction bases with no gene match: 2. CDR1 is SGHRS, CDR2 YFSETQ, per germline. The CDR3 loop spans 16 amino acids. CDR3: CASSLGAGTNTGELFF. The CDR3 DNA follows: TGCGCCAGCAGCTTGGGAGCGGGGACGAACACCGGGGAGCTGTTTTTT.

V usage is TRBV5-5 and J usage is TRBJ2-7; D remains unclear. The CDR3 spans 11 residues. Germline V gene sequence: CDR1 SGHKS, CDR2 YYEKEE (reference sequence). V was clipped by 7 bases and J by 0 bases, with 5 bases between them. The CDR3 sequence is CASLDSYEQYF. The CDR3 DNA reads TGTGCCAGCCTGGACTCCTACGAGCAGTACTTC.

This chain joins TRBV7-2 and TRBJ2-5; D remains ambiguous. The CDR3 length is 16 residues. The germline V and J ends were trimmed by 3 bases and 1 base, with 15 bases remaining between them. Germline values: CDR1 SGHTA, CDR2 FQGNSA. The DNA of the CDR3 is TGTGCCAGCAGCTTTTTAGGGTGGTCCTCCCAAGAGACCCAGTACTTC. Amino acids: CASSFLGWSSQETQYF.

The chain is built from TRBV4-2 and TRBJ2-7; 11 bases line up with TRBD1. With 3 bases clipped from V and 2 bases from J, the junction kept 0 bases outside the gene matches. The CDR3 runs to 14 residues. The germline V gene has CDR1 LGHNA and CDR2 YNFKEQ. The CDR3 DNA follows: TGTGCCAGCAGCCAGGACAGGGGGCCCTACGAGCAGTACTTC. This sequence encodes CASSQDRGPYEQYF.

Remarks on this clonotype: A much larger clone is a single base away; this may be a read error. In nucleotides, the CDR3 is TGTGCCAGCAGTTTAATGGGGGCTGAGACCCAGTACTTC. This sequence encodes CASSLMGAETQYF. This rearrangement joins TRBV12-3 or TRBV12-4 to TRBJ2-5, with D possibly being TRBD1 (6 bases). This CDR3 contains 13 residues. The germline V and J ends were trimmed by 2 bases and 5 bases, with 9 bases remaining between them.